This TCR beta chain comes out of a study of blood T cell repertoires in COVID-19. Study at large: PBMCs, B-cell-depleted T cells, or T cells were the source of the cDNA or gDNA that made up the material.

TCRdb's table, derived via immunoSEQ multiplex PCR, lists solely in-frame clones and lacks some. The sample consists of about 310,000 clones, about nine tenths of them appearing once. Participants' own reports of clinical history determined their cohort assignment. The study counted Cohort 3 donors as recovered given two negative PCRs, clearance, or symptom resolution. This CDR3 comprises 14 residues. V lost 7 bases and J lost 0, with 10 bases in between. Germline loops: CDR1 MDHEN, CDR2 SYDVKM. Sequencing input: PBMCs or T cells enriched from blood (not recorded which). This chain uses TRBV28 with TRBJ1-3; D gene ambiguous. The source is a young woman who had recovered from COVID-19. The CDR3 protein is CASTRQFSGNTIYF. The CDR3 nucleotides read TGTGCCAGCACCCGTCAGTTCTCTGGAAACACCATATATTTT.